Sequencing of this T cell receptor (beta chain) was carried out in a study of blood T cell repertoires in COVID-19. The method was immunoSEQ multiplex PCR; TCRdb's version includes in-frame clones alone and lacks a portion of them. The sample has over 90,000 clones; 70% to 90% are singletons. The specimen was peripheral blood. The sequence derives from a man aged 50-60 years with active or convalescent COVID-19.

The CDR3: CAWSHTAGIQETQYF. The CDR3 DNA reads TGTGCCTGGAGCCACACAGCGGGGATTCAAGAGACCCAGTACTTC. V gene TRBV30 combines with J gene TRBJ2-5, with 7 positions matching TRBD2. Germline values: CDR1 GTSNPN, CDR2 SVGIG (reference sequence). CDR3 length: 15 residues. Trimming removed 3 bases from V and 2 bases from J; junction bases left unmatched: 9.